This TCR beta chain was captured in a study of shared clonotypes between healthy human individuals. Study results and caveats: Tissue TCR repertoires likely differ from these blood-only repertoires. Naive CD4 clonotype sharing across a handful of donors was 4% to 5%. Generation probabilities were higher for clonotypes shared across all four sorted-subset donors than for unshared ones. Generally, naive subsets (rather than memory subsets) showed larger estimated richness.

Here immunoSEQ multiplex PCR was the method, and the copy in TCRdb shows in-frame clones only, minus some. The repertoire holds 500,000 to 700,000 clones, with around 96% as singletons. Naive CD8 populations comprised CD45RO-negative cells positively selected for CCR7, excluding terminally differentiated effector memory CD45RA+ cells. This clone was detected once. Its specificity is unknown. The source material was naive CD8+ T cells sorted from blood. The sequence derives from a woman in her thirties in good health.

The CDR3 DNA sequence: TGTGCCAGCATGGGACTAGCGGACTACGAGCAGTACTTC. Translated, it gives CASMGLADYEQYF. The chain employs TRBV2 and TRBJ2-7; TRBD2 matches 11 bases. V lost 7 bases to trimming and J lost 3 bases; unmatched junction nucleotides: 2. The CDR3 has 13 amino acids. The germline CDR1 and CDR2 sequences are SNHLY and FYNNEI.